This T cell receptor beta chain was recorded in a study of blood T cell repertoires in COVID-19. Study-level information: COVID-19 samples, acute and convalescent, were from the United States, Italy and Spain. T cells, B-cell-depleted T cells, or PBMCs provided the cDNA or gDNA that served as material.

Germline V gene sequence: CDR1 MNHEY, CDR2 SMNVEV (reference sequence). V lost 3 bases, J lost 1 base, and 7 bases lay in between. The CDR3 has 14 amino acids. Measured with immunoSEQ multiplex PCR; TCRdb has only the in-frame clones, and not every one. This sample yields about 160,000 clones, of which 82% are seen a single time; around 7% belongs to the top ten. This TCR was recovered from a woman aged 40 to 50 with COVID-19, enrolled during active disease. J is TRBJ1-5 and V is TRBV27; D is perhaps TRBD1 (5 bases). What was sequenced was peripheral blood. The DNA for the CDR3 is TGTGCCAGCAGTTTTGGGGGGAGCAATCAGCCCCAGCATTTT. This codes for CASSFGGSNQPQHF.